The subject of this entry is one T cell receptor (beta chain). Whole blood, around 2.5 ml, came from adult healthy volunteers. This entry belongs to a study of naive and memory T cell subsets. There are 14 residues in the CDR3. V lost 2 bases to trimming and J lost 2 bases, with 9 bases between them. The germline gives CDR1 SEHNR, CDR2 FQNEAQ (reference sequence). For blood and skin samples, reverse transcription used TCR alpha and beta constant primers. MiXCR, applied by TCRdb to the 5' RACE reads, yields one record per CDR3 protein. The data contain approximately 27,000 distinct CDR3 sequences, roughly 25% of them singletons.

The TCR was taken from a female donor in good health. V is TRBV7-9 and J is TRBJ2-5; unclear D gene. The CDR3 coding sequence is TGTGCCAGCAGCTTACGTGGCCAACAAGAGACCCAGTACTTC. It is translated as CASSLRGQQETQYF.